This T cell receptor beta chain appears in the sequencing data of a study of CD8+ T cells in alopecia areata. As for the study in general: Tofacitinib was taken orally by treated patients, and the dose was 5 to 10 mg twice daily. Treatment ran 6 to 18 months, with 6 months of follow-up afterward. Overall study results and limits: Compared with normal scalp, lesional scalp had higher clonality and more expanded CD8+ clones.

As concerns this clone: No antigen is known for it.

CDR1 and CDR2 (germline): SGHAT, FQNNGV. The CDR3 is made up of 14 amino acids. With 2 bases removed from V and 5 bases from J, the gap between germline ends came to 13 bases. In each case, RNA was isolated and then reverse transcribed into cDNA as the sequencing template. TCRdb's table, derived via immunoSEQ multiplex PCR, lists solely in-frame clones and lacks some. The sample has roughly 150,000 clones, about nine tenths seen once. Sequencing used CD8+ T cells sorted from blood, obtained at week 0. This sequence originates from a human donor with alopecia areata. This chain uses TRBV11-2 with TRBJ2-7; TRBD2 might be the D (5 bases). In DNA form, the CDR3 reads TGTGCCAGCAGCTTATCCCGGGATACAGACGAGCAGTACTTC. Amino acids: CASSLSRDTDEQYF.